The 28 T cell receptor beta chains presented below share a single source sample, sequenced in a study of T cells after yellow fever vaccination. From the 5' RACE reads, TCRdb called clonotypes with MiXCR, one entry per CDR3 protein. The sample yields hundreds of thousands of distinct CDR3 sequences, around 12% seen once. The material was PBMCs, obtained on the day of the yellow fever booster vaccination. The receptors stem from a young man who received the YFV17D yellow fever vaccine.

This clonotype was counted a few times. The chain uses TRBV29-1 and TRBJ2-1, with TRBD1 matching 9 bases. The CDR3 consists of 19 residues. Germline V gene sequence: CDR1 SQVTM, CDR2 ANQGSEA. Trimming took 6 bases from V and 9 from J; bases not matched to a gene: 27. The CDR3: CSVEAVGQGKLRRVGEQFF. For the CDR3, the DNA is TGCAGCGTCGAGGCGGTTGGACAGGGGAAGTTGAGGCGGGTCGGTGAGCAGTTCTTC.

This clonotype was seen only a few times. The rearrangement links TRBV6-1 to TRBJ2-2, with D tentatively TRBD1 (5 bases). Looked up from germline, CDR1 is MNHNS and CDR2 is SASEGT. The CDR3 has 16 residues. Trimming took off 6 bases at V and 7 bases at J, with 21 bases between the two ends. The CDR3 nucleotides read TGTGCCAGCAGACCCGTCTTAGGGGCCGGAATCGGGGAGCTGTTTTTT. It codes for CASRPVLGAGIGELFF.

This clonotype has ten or more counts. The CDR3 protein is CAISGGSGAYNEQFF. The CDR3 DNA reads TGTGCCATCAGTGGTGGTAGCGGAGCCTACAATGAGCAGTTCTTC. The chain carries TRBV10-3 and TRBJ2-1, with D possibly being TRBD2 (6 bases). Germline V gene sequence: CDR1 ENHRY, CDR2 SYGVKD. This CDR3 is built from 15 residues. V was pared by 4 bases and J by 2 bases, with 12 bases between.

The CDR3, as DNA: TGTGCCAGCAGCTTAAGCGGCACGGGCTATGGCTACACCTTC. Its protein is CASSLSGTGYGYTF. The chain combines TRBV7-7 with TRBJ1-2; D not resolved. This CDR3 is built from 14 residues. From germline, CDR1 is SSHAT and CDR2 FNYEAQ (reference sequence). Trimming left V 2 bases short and J 4 bases short, with 11 bases between. Full variable domain (remainder filled in from reference TRBV7-7 and TRBJ1-2): GAGVSQSPRYKVTKRGQDVTLRCDPISSHATLYWYQQALGQGPEFLTYFNYEAQPDKSGLPSDRFSAERPEGSISTLTIQRTEQRDSAMYRCASSLSGTGYGYTFGSGTRLTVV.

V gene TRBV19 combines with J gene TRBJ2-7; 8 nucleotides agree with TRBD2. The V gene's germline CDR1 is LNHDA and CDR2 SQIVND (reference sequence). The J segment lost 0 bases and the V segment lost 9 bases, leaving 10 bases of the junction unmatched. The CDR3 runs to 15 residues. The CDR3 loop is CARTKFTSGSYEQYF. CDR3 nucleotides: TGTGCCAGGACCAAATTTACTAGCGGCTCCTACGAGCAGTACTTC.

This clonotype came up a few times. The V call is TRBV20-1, the J call TRBJ2-1; 13 nucleotides match TRBD2. Per the germline V gene, CDR1 is DFQATT and CDR2 is SNEGSKA (reference sequence). The CDR3 consists of 14 residues. Losses at the gene ends were 7 bases for V and 4 bases for J; bases not matched to a gene: 4. CDR3 nucleotide sequence: TGCAGTGGTGGGACTAGCGGGGAATACAATGAGCAGTTCTTC. This sequence encodes CSGGTSGEYNEQFF.

This chain connects TRBV20-1 to TRBJ2-3; 11 nucleotides line up with TRBD2. Looked up from germline, CDR1 is DFQATT and CDR2 is SNEGSKA (reference sequence). This CDR3 region has 15 residues. V lost 2 bases to trimming and J lost 4 bases; unmatched junction nucleotides: 5. The CDR3 region has the DNA TGCAGTGCTAGACTAGCGGGAGGACCGGCAGATACGCAGTATTTT. It translates to CSARLAGGPADTQYF.

This clonotype was detected a few times. The CDR3 region is CAKGGVNTGELFF. For the CDR3, the DNA is TGTGCCAAGGGAGGGGTCAACACCGGGGAGCTGTTTTTT. V gene TRBV30 combines with J gene TRBJ2-2, with 7 positions matching TRBD2. Germline CDR1 reads GTSNPN; CDR2 reads SVGIG (reference sequence). CDR3 length equals 13 residues. Germline trimming cut 8 bases from V and 2 bases from J; bases unmatched to any gene: 5.

This chain connects TRBV18 to TRBJ1-5; D is possibly TRBD1 (5 bases). V lost 2 bases and J lost 4, with 9 bases in between. Germline CDR1 KGHSH, CDR2 LQKENI. The CDR3 has 14 amino acids. The CDR3 reads CASSPIQGNQPQHF. In DNA, the CDR3 is TGTGCCAGCTCACCAATTCAGGGAAATCAGCCCCAGCATTTT. The variable domain in full, completed from reference TRBV18 and TRBJ1-5, reads NAGVMQNPRHLVRRRGQEARLRCSPMKGHSHVYWYRQLPEEGLKFMVYLQKENIIDESGMPKERFSAEFPKEGPSILRIQQVVRGDSAAYFCASSPIQGNQPQHFGDGTRLSIL.

A few counts support this clonotype. The chain employs TRBV7-9 and TRBJ2-1; 11 bases are shared with TRBD2. Germline V gives CDR1 SEHNR, CDR2 FQNEAQ (reference sequence). V lost 5 bases to trimming and J lost 4 bases; unmatched junction nucleotides: 10. This CDR3 contains 17 residues. The CDR3 loop is CASSLGSGTSGYNEQFF. CDR3 in DNA: TGTGCCAGCAGCCTAGGGTCTGGGACTAGCGGTTACAATGAGCAGTTCTTC.

The chain uses TRBV6-5 and TRBJ1-1, with TRBD1 identical over 7 bases. Trimming took 2 bases from V and 5 from J; bases not matched to a gene: 5. The CDR3 spans 14 residues. Germline CDR1 is MNHEY and CDR2 is SVGAGI. The CDR3 spells CASSYQGGRTEAFF. As DNA, the CDR3 is TGTGCCAGCAGTTACCAAGGGGGCAGGACTGAAGCTTTCTTT.

This clonotype was counted many times. The chain couples TRBV27 to TRBJ1-6, with D possibly being TRBD1 (6 bases). The V end was cut by 3 bases, the J end by 7 bases, with 10 bases between. This CDR3 comprises 14 residues. Germline V lookup: CDR1 MNHEY, CDR2 SMNVEV (reference sequence). CDR3 DNA sequence: TGTGCCAGCAGTTTCGGGGGGCCCAATTCACCCCTCCACTTT. Encoded protein: CASSFGGPNSPLHF.

This clonotype was detected a few times. The genes are TRBV25-1 and TRBJ2-1, with 9 bases fitting TRBD2. Germline CDR1 is MGHDK and CDR2 is SYGVNS. The CDR3 totals 14 residues. Germline trimming cut 7 bases from V and 6 bases from J; bases unmatched to any gene: 7. This CDR3 reads CASIGLAGINEQFF. The CDR3 DNA follows: TGTGCCAGCATTGGGCTAGCGGGAATCAATGAGCAGTTCTTC.

This clonotype was seen more than once but under ten times. The chain uses TRBV15 and TRBJ2-3, with 10 bases aligning to TRBD2. Per germline, CDR1 LNHNV and CDR2 YYDKDF (reference sequence). This CDR3 has 16 residues. Trimming took 1 base from V and 4 from J; bases not matched to a gene: 5. The CDR3: CATSRGSSGSPDTQYF. DNA for the CDR3: TGTGCCACCAGCAGAGGGTCTAGCGGGAGTCCAGATACGCAGTATTTT.

J is TRBJ2-7 and V is TRBV12-3 or TRBV12-4; D is perhaps TRBD2 (6 bases). The CDR3 is 14 amino acids. Trimming took off 6 bases at V and 1 base at J, with 13 bases between the two ends. The CDR3 DNA reads as TGTGCCAGCAGATACCTAGGAGGGTCCTACGAGCAGTACTTC. The encoded protein is CASRYLGGSYEQYF.

There are a few counts of this clonotype. This sequence joins TRBV28 and TRBJ2-5; TRBD2 matches 10 bases. CDR1 and CDR2 from the germline V gene are MDHEN and SYDVKM. There are 14 residues in the CDR3. V was pared by 4 bases and J by 8 bases, with 7 bases of the junction left unmatched. The CDR3 DNA reads as TGTGCCAGCAGTTGGGGTTCTAGCGGGAGAACCCAGTACTTC. It codes for CASSWGSSGRTQYF.

Only a few counts were recorded for this clonotype. The V gene is TRBV7-2, the J gene TRBJ2-5; 11 nucleotides line up with TRBD2. The CDR3 has 16 residues. The V gene end was trimmed by 1 base and the J gene end by 1 base; junction bases not matched to a gene: 2. Germline CDR1 SGHTA, CDR2 FQGNSA. The CDR3, as DNA: TGTGCCAGCAGCTTAGTTGGGACTAGCGGCCAAGAGACCCAGTACTTC. Its protein product is CASSLVGTSGQETQYF.

This chain joins TRBV7-9 and TRBJ1-1; D ambiguous. The germline gives CDR1 SEHNR, CDR2 FQNEAQ (reference sequence). CDR3 size: 12 residues. Trimming removed 5 bases from V and 5 bases from J, with 9 bases in between. The CDR3 loop reads CASSAQQTEAFF. DNA of the CDR3: TGTGCCAGCAGCGCACAACAGACTGAAGCTTTCTTT.

This clonotype has just a few counts. V and J are TRBV20-1 and TRBJ2-1; 9 nucleotides match TRBD2. Germline loops: CDR1 DFQATT, CDR2 SNEGSKA (reference sequence). CDR3 length: 16 residues. Trimming removed 0 bases from V and 2 bases from J; junction bases left unmatched: 5. Here the CDR3 DNA reads TGCAGTGCTAGAGACTACGCGGGAGGGACCTACAATGAGCAGTTCTTC. Its translation: CSARDYAGGTYNEQFF.

This clonotype was counted between two and nine times. The chain joins TRBV20-1 to TRBJ2-7, with D possibly TRBD1 on 6 matching bases. V was trimmed by 3 bases and J by 6 bases, leaving 9 bases between them. The CDR3 is made up of 11 amino acids. CDR1 is DFQATT, CDR2 SNEGSKA, per germline (reference sequence). This chain's CDR3 is CSASRGGEQYF. CDR3 DNA: TGCAGTGCTAGCAGGGGTGGCGAGCAGTACTTC.

The table lists this clonotype with many counts. The genes are TRBV28 and TRBJ1-1; 7 nucleotides match TRBD1. V lost 3 bases, J lost 1 base, and 2 bases stayed unmatched. The CDR3 is made up of 14 amino acids. CDR1 MDHEN and CDR2 SYDVKM come from the germline V gene. CDR3 residues: CASSLGQRNTEAFF. CDR3 DNA: TGTGCCAGCAGTTTGGGACAGAGGAACACTGAAGCTTTCTTT. Combining the CDR3 with reference TRBV28 and TRBJ1-1 gives the whole variable domain DVKVTQSSRYLVKRTGEKVFLECVQDMDHENMFWYRQDPGLGLRLIYFSYDVKMKEKGDIPEGYSVSREKKERFSLILESASTNQTSMYLCASSLGQRNTEAFFGQGTRLTVV.

This chain links TRBV11-2 with TRBJ2-3; D is perhaps TRBD1 or TRBD2 (6 bases each). V was shortened by 0 bases and J by 4 bases, with 11 bases between the two germline ends. Germline V CDR1 and CDR2: SGHAT, FQNNGV. The CDR3 spans 15 residues. The CDR3 region is CASSLDGGASDTQYF. In nucleotides, the CDR3 is TGTGCCAGCAGCTTAGACGGGGGCGCGTCAGATACGCAGTATTTT.

The chain has TRBV19 and TRBJ2-3, with a possible D match to TRBD1 (6 bases). The CDR3 contains 14 residues. V was clipped by 7 bases and J by 2 bases, with 13 bases between them. CDR1 and CDR2 from the germline V gene are LNHDA and SQIVND (reference sequence). The CDR3 here is CASKLDRSTDTQYF. CDR3 in DNA: TGTGCCAGTAAGCTCGACAGGTCCACAGATACGCAGTATTTT.

The rearrangement uses TRBV7-9 and TRBJ1-6; possible D gene TRBD1, 5 bases. The CDR3 totals 14 residues. Deletions cut 7 bases from V and 6 bases from J, with 13 bases between. Germline CDR1 reads SEHNR; CDR2 reads FQNEAQ (reference sequence). The CDR3 DNA follows: TGTGCCAGCAAAGGGGAGTCCAGTAATTCACCCCTCCACTTT. Translation gives CASKGESSNSPLHF. Together with reference TRBV7-9 and TRBJ1-6, the CDR3 gives the full variable domain: DTGVSQNPRHKITKRGQNVTFRCDPISEHNRLYWYRQTLGQGPEFLTYFQNEAQLEKSRLLSDRFSAERPKGSFSTLEIQRTEQGDSAMYLCASKGESSNSPLHFGNGTRLTVT.

For the CDR3, the DNA is TGCGCCAGCAGCCAAGAAAGGTTTCAGCCCCAGCATTTT. Translated: CASSQERFQPQHF. V is TRBV4-3 and J is TRBJ1-5; D unresolved. V shed 0 bases and J shed 6 bases, with 6 bases lying between them. Germline V gives CDR1 LGHNA, CDR2 YSLEER. This CDR3 has 13 residues.

The chain's CDR3 is CSAHDQRGNEQFF. DNA for the CDR3: TGCAGTGCCCATGACCAGCGAGGCAATGAGCAGTTCTTC. V gene TRBV20-1 combines with J gene TRBJ2-1; D not certain. Trimming pared 6 bases from V and 6 bases from J, leaving 15 bases between. This CDR3 region has 13 residues. The germline CDR1 and CDR2 sequences are DFQATT and SNEGSKA (reference sequence).

The chain uses TRBV7-2 and TRBJ2-5, with D possibly TRBD2 on 5 matching bases. Deletions cut 0 bases from V and 5 bases from J, with 16 bases between. Germline V gives CDR1 SGHTA, CDR2 FQGNSA. The CDR3 consists of 16 residues. CDR3 nucleotide sequence: TGTGCCAGCAGCTTAGCGTTAGCTAGCCGAGGGGAGACCCAGTACTTC. Translating it yields CASSLALASRGETQYF.

Ten or more counts support this clonotype. The V and J genes are TRBV6-2 or TRBV6-3 and TRBJ2-1; D gene unclear. Trimming removed 8 bases from V and 9 bases from J, with 11 bases in between. Germline CDR1 MNHEY, CDR2 SVGEGT. This CDR3 region has 11 residues. For the CDR3, the DNA is TGTGCCAGCGGCTCATTGGGTGAGCAGTTCTTC. The encoded protein is CASGSLGEQFF.